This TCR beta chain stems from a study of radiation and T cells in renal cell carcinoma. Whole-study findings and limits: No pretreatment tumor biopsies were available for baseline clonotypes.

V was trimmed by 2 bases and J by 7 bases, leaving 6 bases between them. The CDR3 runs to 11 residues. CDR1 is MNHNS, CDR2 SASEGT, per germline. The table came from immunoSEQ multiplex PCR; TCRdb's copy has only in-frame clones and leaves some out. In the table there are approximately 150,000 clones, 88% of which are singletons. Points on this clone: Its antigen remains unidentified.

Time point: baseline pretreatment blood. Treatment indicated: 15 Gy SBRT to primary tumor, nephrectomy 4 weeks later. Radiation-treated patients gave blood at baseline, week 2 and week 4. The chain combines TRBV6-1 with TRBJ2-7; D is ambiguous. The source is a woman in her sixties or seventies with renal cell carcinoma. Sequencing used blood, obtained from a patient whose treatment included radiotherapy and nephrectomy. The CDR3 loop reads CASSELIEQYF. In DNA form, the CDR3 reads TGTGCCAGCAGTGAACTAATAGAGCAGTACTTC.